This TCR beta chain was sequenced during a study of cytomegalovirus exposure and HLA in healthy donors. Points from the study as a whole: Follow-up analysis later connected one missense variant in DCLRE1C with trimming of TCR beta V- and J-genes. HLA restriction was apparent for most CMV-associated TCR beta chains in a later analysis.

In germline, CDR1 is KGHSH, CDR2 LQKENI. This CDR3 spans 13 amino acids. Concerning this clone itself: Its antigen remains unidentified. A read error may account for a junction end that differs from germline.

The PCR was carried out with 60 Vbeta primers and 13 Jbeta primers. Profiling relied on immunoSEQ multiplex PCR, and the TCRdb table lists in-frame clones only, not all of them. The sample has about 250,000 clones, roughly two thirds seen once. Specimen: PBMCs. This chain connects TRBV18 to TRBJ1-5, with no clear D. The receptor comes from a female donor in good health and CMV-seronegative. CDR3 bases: TGTGCCAGCTCGCCACTGAGGGATCAGCCCCAGCATTTT. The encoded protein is CASSPLRDQPQHF.